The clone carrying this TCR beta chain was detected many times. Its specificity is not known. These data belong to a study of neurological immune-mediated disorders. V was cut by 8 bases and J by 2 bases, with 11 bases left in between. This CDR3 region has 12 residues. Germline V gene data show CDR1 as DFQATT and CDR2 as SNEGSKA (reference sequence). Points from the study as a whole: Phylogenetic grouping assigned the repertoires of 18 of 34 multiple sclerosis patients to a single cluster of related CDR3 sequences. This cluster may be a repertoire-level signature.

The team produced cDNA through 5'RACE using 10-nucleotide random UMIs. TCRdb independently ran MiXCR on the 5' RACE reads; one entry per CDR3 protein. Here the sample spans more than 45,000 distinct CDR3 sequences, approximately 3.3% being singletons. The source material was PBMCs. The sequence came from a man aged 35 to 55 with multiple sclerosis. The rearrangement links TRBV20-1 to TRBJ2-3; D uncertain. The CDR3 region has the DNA TGCAGTCCTCAGAGTAACACAGATACGCAGTATTTT. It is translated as CSPQSNTDTQYF.